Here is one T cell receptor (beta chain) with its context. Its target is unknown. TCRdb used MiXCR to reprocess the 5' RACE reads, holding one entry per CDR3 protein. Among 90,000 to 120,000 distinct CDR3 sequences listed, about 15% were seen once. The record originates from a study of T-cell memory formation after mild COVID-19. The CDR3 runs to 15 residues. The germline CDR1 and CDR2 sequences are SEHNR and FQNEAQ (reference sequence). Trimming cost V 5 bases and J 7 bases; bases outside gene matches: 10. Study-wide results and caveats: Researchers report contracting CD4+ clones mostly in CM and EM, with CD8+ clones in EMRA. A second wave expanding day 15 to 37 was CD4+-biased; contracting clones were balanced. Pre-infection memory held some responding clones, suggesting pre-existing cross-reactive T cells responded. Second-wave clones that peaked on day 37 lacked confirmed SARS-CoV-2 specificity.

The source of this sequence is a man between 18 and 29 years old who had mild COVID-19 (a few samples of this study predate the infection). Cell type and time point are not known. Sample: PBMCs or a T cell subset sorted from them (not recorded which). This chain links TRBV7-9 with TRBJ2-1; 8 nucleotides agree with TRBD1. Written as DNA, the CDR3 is TGTGCCAGCAGCCCTGGACAGGGAAATTTAAATGAGCAGTTCTTC. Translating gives CASSPGQGNLNEQFF.